Each of the 32 T cell receptor beta chains below was sequenced from the same sample in a study of blood T cells in healthy people across ages. The second PCR ran roughly 6 to 11 cycles with a sample-barcoded 5' primer and J-beta primers. In TCRdb, the 5' RACE reads were re-called with MiXCR into one record per CDR3 protein. The sample lists 650,000 to 1,000,000 distinct CDR3 sequences, around 36% occurring once. Input material: blood. The receptors come from a man aged 18-30 years in good health.

The chain employs TRBV12-3 or TRBV12-4 and TRBJ1-6; D not certain. This CDR3 is 15 amino acids long. V lost 0 bases to trimming and J lost 7 bases, with 10 bases between them. CDR3 loop: CASSLAKSPNSPLHF. In DNA form, the CDR3 reads TGTGCCAGCAGTTTAGCGAAATCTCCCAATTCACCCCTCCACTTT.

This clonotype was seen a handful of times. The rearrangement joins TRBV20-1 to TRBJ2-1; TRBD2 agrees at 16 bases. The V segment lost 3 bases and the J segment 8 bases; nucleotides outside the gene matches: 7. This CDR3 is 16 amino acids long. CDR1 is DFQATT, CDR2 SNEGSKA, per germline (reference sequence). This chain's CDR3 is CSASEPGLAGGHEQFF. The DNA of the CDR3 is TGCAGTGCTAGTGAACCGGGACTAGCGGGGGGGCATGAGCAGTTCTTC.

This rearrangement joins TRBV20-1 to TRBJ2-6, with D perhaps given as TRBD1 or TRBD2 (5 bases each). V was trimmed by 3 bases and J by 6 bases, leaving 15 bases between them. Germline assignment: CDR1 DFQATT and CDR2 SNEGSKA (reference sequence). This CDR3 is 15 amino acids long. CDR3 DNA sequence: TGCAGTGCTAGCGGGGCCCGGACGTTGGCCAACGTCCTGACTTTC. Its protein is CSASGARTLANVLTF.

This clonotype was recorded a few times. V and J are TRBV7-9 and TRBJ2-1, with D unclear. Between the trimmed V and J ends, which lost 2 bases and 9 bases, there was a span of 11 bases. Germline lookup yields CDR1 SEHNR and CDR2 FQNEAQ (reference sequence). The length of the CDR3 is 13 residues. CDR3 loop: CASSLIGGAEQFF. As DNA, the CDR3 is TGTGCCAGCAGCTTAATTGGCGGCGCTGAGCAGTTCTTC. The variable domain in full, completed from reference TRBV7-9 and TRBJ2-1, reads DTGVSQNPRHKITKRGQNVTFRCDPISEHNRLYWYRQTLGQGPEFLTYFQNEAQLEKSRLLSDRFSAERPKGSFSTLEIQRTEQGDSAMYLCASSLIGGAEQFFGPGTRLTVL.

The chain employs TRBV29-1 and TRBJ2-2; D is tentatively TRBD1 or TRBD2 (5 bases each). Germline lookup yields CDR1 SQVTM and CDR2 ANQGSEA. Trimming took 4 bases from V and 7 from J, leaving 13 bases between them. The CDR3 covers 13 residues. The CDR3 DNA follows: TGCAGCGTTGGGGACCCTTTGGGCGGGGAGCTGTTTTTT. Protein sequence: CSVGDPLGGELFF.

This sequence joins TRBV10-3 and TRBJ2-7; 11 bases fit TRBD2. Trimming removed 11 bases from V and 0 bases from J; junction bases left unmatched: 12. From germline, CDR1 is ENHRY and CDR2 SYGVKD. The CDR3 covers 16 residues. In nucleotides, the CDR3 is TGTGCCGCCGCCGGGACTAGCGGAAAAAGCTCCTACGAGCAGTACTTC. It encodes CAAAGTSGKSSYEQYF.

The rearrangement joins TRBV7-9 to TRBJ1-6; D is undetermined. V lost 8 bases and J 0 bases, leaving 14 bases between the germline ends. Germline CDR1 reads SEHNR; CDR2 reads FQNEAQ (reference sequence). The CDR3 totals 16 residues. CDR3 nucleotides: TGTGCCAGCGGCCACACCACGAGCTCCTATAATTCACCCCTCCACTTT. It yields the protein CASGHTTSSYNSPLHF.

This clonotype was found a few times. This chain connects TRBV24-1 to TRBJ2-3; no reliable D call. The CDR3 consists of 13 residues. Per germline, CDR1 KGHDR and CDR2 SFDVKD. The V gene lost 2 bases and the J gene lost 8 bases, with 10 bases spanning the gap. This CDR3 reads CATSDWPHGTQYF. The CDR3, as DNA: TGTGCCACCAGTGATTGGCCCCATGGTACGCAGTATTTT.

This clonotype came up once. The chain joins TRBV9 to TRBJ1-1; no definite D call. V lost 2 bases and J 1 base, leaving 9 bases between the germline ends. The germline V gene has CDR1 SGDLS and CDR2 YYNGEE. CDR3 size: 14 residues. CDR3 nucleotide sequence: TGTGCCAGCAGCGTGGGGATGCCGAACACTGAAGCTTTCTTT. The encoded protein is CASSVGMPNTEAFF.

This clonotype appeared a few times. The chain joins TRBV6-5 to TRBJ1-5, with unresolved D. The CDR3 is 15 amino acids. Germline V CDR1 and CDR2: MNHEY, SVGAGI. V lost 0 bases to trimming and J lost 6 bases, with 12 bases between them. The CDR3, as DNA: TGTGCCAGCAGTTACTCGCGCAGCTTGGGTCAGCCCCAGCATTTT. Protein: CASSYSRSLGQPQHF.

Comments on this clonotype: This clone may be a read error of a much larger clone one base away. Here the CDR3 reads CSVEDGQAYGYTF. In DNA, the CDR3 is TGCAGCGTTGAAGACGGTCAGGCCTATGGCTACACCTTC. This chain uses TRBV29-1 with TRBJ1-2; no clear D. Between the trimmed V and J ends, which lost 0 bases and 4 bases, there was a span of 9 bases. The CDR3 is 13 amino acids. The V gene's germline CDR1 is SQVTM and CDR2 ANQGSEA.

Many counts were recorded for this clonotype. The rearrangement links TRBV4-1 to TRBJ1-5; D is undetermined. Trimming left V 0 bases short and J 7 bases short, with 16 bases between. CDR3 length: 16 residues. CDR1 and CDR2 from the germline V gene are MGHRA and YSYEKL. This chain's CDR3 is CASSQELSPSGQPQHF. Here the CDR3 DNA reads TGCGCCAGCAGCCAAGAACTATCACCTAGCGGACAGCCCCAGCATTTT.

CDR3 loop: CASSSRTGGPEAFF. CDR3 DNA: TGTGCCAGCAGTTCCCGGACAGGGGGCCCTGAAGCTTTCTTT. The genes are TRBV25-1 and TRBJ1-1; 11 bases align to TRBD1. Per the germline V gene, CDR1 is MGHDK and CDR2 is SYGVNS. J was trimmed by 6 bases and V by 5 bases; bases with no gene match: 5. The CDR3 is made up of 14 amino acids.

Comments on this clonotype: At one of its ends the junction is not consistent with the germline gene, which may arise from a read error. The chain combines TRBV6-1 with TRBJ1-2; D is ambiguous. The CDR3 totals 8 residues. CDR1 and CDR2 (germline): MNHNS, SASEGT. CDR3 residues: CASYDYTF. CDR3 in DNA: TGTGCCAGCTATGACTACACCTTC.

A note on this clonotype: One end of the junction fails to match germline, which may point to a read error. The chain links TRBV12-3 or TRBV12-4 to TRBJ2-3; D uncertain. The CDR3 extends over 12 amino acids. CDR3 sequence (DNA): TGTGCCGGCAGTTTACCATCCTTTACGCAGTATTTT. It codes for CAGSLPSFTQYF.

V is TRBV18 and J is TRBJ2-5; 7 bases are a match to TRBD1. V lost 1 base and J lost 11; bases outside the gene matches: 13. CDR3 length: 15 amino acids. CDR1 and CDR2 (germline): KGHSH, LQKENI. CDR3: CASSPRDSEYNEQYF. The DNA of the CDR3 is TGTGCCAGCTCACCACGGGACAGCGAATACAATGAGCAGTACTTC.

There are a few counts of this clonotype. The V call is TRBV5-1, the J call TRBJ2-2; D unclear. Germline V lookup: CDR1 SGHRS, CDR2 YFSETQ. The ends were cut back, 0 bases at V and 4 bases at J, with 7 bases in the middle. The length of the CDR3 is 14 residues. CDR3 sequence (DNA): TGCGCCAGCAGCTTGGACGGGCCCACCGGGGAGCTGTTTTTT. It yields the protein CASSLDGPTGELFF.

This clonotype occurred a few times. V gene TRBV5-1 combines with J gene TRBJ2-1, with D possibly called TRBD1 or TRBD2 (5 bases each). V dropped 4 bases and J dropped 2 bases, with 25 bases sitting between them. The germline gives CDR1 SGHRS, CDR2 YFSETQ. This CDR3 contains 19 residues. DNA of the CDR3: TGCGCCAGCAGCCGCAACCCCTTCCGGGACCATACACCCTACAATGAGCAGTTCTTC. This codes for CASSRNPFRDHTPYNEQFF.

This clonotype was recorded a few times. The gene calls are TRBV2 and TRBJ2-3; a possible D gene is TRBD2 (5 bases). This CDR3 comprises 15 residues. CDR1 and CDR2 from the germline V gene are SNHLY and FYNNEI. Trimming took off 1 base at V and 3 bases at J, with 11 bases between the two ends. CDR3 in amino acids: CASSEVNPGTDTQYF. Written as DNA, the CDR3 is TGTGCCAGCAGTGAAGTAAACCCGGGGACAGATACGCAGTATTTT. The complete variable domain, with remaining parts taken from reference TRBV2 and TRBJ2-3, reads EPEVTQTPSHQVTQMGQEVILRCVPISNHLYFYWYRQILGQKVEFLVSFYNNEISEKSEIFDDQFSVERPDGSNFTLKIRSTKLEDSAMYFCASSEVNPGTDTQYFGPGTRLTVL.

The CDR3 is CASSWGGGRSNEQFF. In nucleotides, the CDR3 is TGCGCCAGCAGCTGGGGGGGGGGCAGGAGCAATGAGCAGTTCTTC. The V call is TRBV5-1, the J call TRBJ2-1; perhaps TRBD2 as D (7 bases). V lost 3 bases to trimming and J lost 6 bases, with 16 bases between them. The CDR3 covers 15 residues. Germline CDR1 and CDR2: SGHRS and YFSETQ.

Comments on this clonotype: A much more abundant neighbour one base away suggests this may be a read error. The chain recombines TRBV12-3 or TRBV12-4 with TRBJ2-5; 8 bases match TRBD1. The J call may be mistaken, given a closer DNA end match to TRBJ2-7. CDR3 length: 14 residues. CDR3 nucleotide sequence: TGTGCCAGCAGTAAGGGACAGGATGCCTACGAGCAGTACTTC. Its protein is CASSKGQDAYEQYF.

This clonotype was seen only a few times. The chain links TRBV7-8 to TRBJ2-7; no reliable D call. This CDR3 has 16 residues. Germline loops: CDR1 SGHVS, CDR2 FQNEAQ. The V end lost 0 bases, the J end lost 2 bases, and 14 bases lay between the germline ends. CDR3 residues: CASSLASTQSAYEQYF. In DNA, the CDR3 is TGTGCCAGCAGCTTAGCCAGCACCCAATCTGCCTACGAGCAGTACTTC. Drawing the rest from reference TRBV7-8 and TRBJ2-7, the complete variable domain is GAGVSQSPRYKVAKRGQDVALRCDPISGHVSLFWYQQALGQGPEFLTYFQNEAQLDKSGLPSDRFFAERPEGSVSTLKIQRTQQEDSAVYLCASSLASTQSAYEQYFGPGTRLTVT.

This chain joins TRBV4-2 and TRBJ2-1, with D possibly matching TRBD1 (6 bases). Germline V CDR1 and CDR2: LGHNA, YNFKEQ. CDR3 length: 13 residues. Trimming took 3 bases from V and 8 from J, leaving 11 bases between them. The CDR3 DNA reads as TGTGCCAGCAGCCACTCACAGGGTGATGAGCAGTTCTTC. This codes for CASSHSQGDEQFF.

The CDR3 nucleotides read TGTGCCAGCAGTTTCCGGCAGGGGCGTTACAATGAGCAGTACTTC. It translates to CASSFRQGRYNEQYF. The chain combines TRBV12-3 or TRBV12-4 with TRBJ2-1, with D possibly matching TRBD1 (6 bases). The better agreement between TRBJ2-7 and the DNA end casts doubt on the J call. This CDR3 contains 15 residues.

This clonotype was seen a handful of times. The rearrangement uses TRBV10-3 and TRBJ2-7, with 7 bases identical to TRBD1. The CDR3 runs 14 residues. Per the germline V gene, CDR1 is ENHRY and CDR2 is SYGVKD. The V segment lost 2 bases and the J segment 0 bases; nucleotides outside the gene matches: 1. The CDR3 loop reads CAISEGQDSYEQYF. The CDR3 nucleotides are TGTGCCATCAGTGAGGGACAGGACTCCTACGAGCAGTACTTC.

V and J are TRBV20-1 and TRBJ2-5; tentatively, D is TRBD2 (6 bases). Germline V gene lookup returns CDR1 DFQATT and CDR2 SNEGSKA (reference sequence). This CDR3 spans 14 amino acids. The CDR3 is CSGRWRGRQETQYF. The CDR3 region has the DNA TGCAGCGGTCGGTGGCGGGGACGGCAAGAGACCCAGTACTTC.

The chain combines TRBV20-1 with TRBJ1-5; 10 nucleotides match TRBD1. V shed 5 bases, J shed 4 bases, and the junction held 8 bases outside the gene matches. Germline V CDR1 and CDR2: DFQATT, SNEGSKA (reference sequence). This CDR3 is 15 amino acids long. CDR3 coding DNA: TGCAGTGCTCGCCGCCGGACAGGGGGGAATCAGCCCCAGCATTTT. It specifies CSARRRTGGNQPQHF.

In its sample, this clonotype was seen a few times. This rearrangement joins TRBV2 to TRBJ1-2, with D unresolved. V was shortened by 3 bases and J by 4 bases, with 12 bases between the two germline ends. CDR3 length: 14 amino acids. Germline CDR1 is SNHLY and CDR2 is FYNNEI. CDR3 DNA: TGTGCCAGCAGTGATTCCGGGGAGTTCTATGGCTACACCTTC. Its protein product is CASSDSGEFYGYTF.

The chain has TRBV7-9 and TRBJ1-1; no clear D. Deletions cut 1 base from V and 9 bases from J, with 12 bases between. The CDR3 length is 13 residues. Germline V CDR1 and CDR2: SEHNR, FQNEAQ (reference sequence). The CDR3 reads CASSLEMAGKAFF. The CDR3 nucleotides read TGTGCCAGCAGCTTAGAGATGGCGGGGAAAGCTTTCTTT.

The sample holds a few counts of this clonotype. The rearrangement links TRBV4-3 to TRBJ1-1, with 10 bases that match TRBD1. Per the germline V gene, CDR1 is LGHNA and CDR2 is YSLEER. This CDR3 has 15 residues. Trimming took 2 bases from V and 11 from J; bases not matched to a gene: 11. DNA of the CDR3: TGCGCCAGCAGCCAAAGACAGGGGGCGCTTCCGTGGGCTTTCTTT. Amino acids: CASSQRQGALPWAFF.

The chain carries TRBV9 and TRBJ2-5; a weak D match, TRBD2 (5 bases). Germline V gives CDR1 SGDLS, CDR2 YYNGEE. Trimming pared 0 bases from V and 4 bases from J, leaving 7 bases between. This CDR3 region has 13 residues. The CDR3 reads CASSVGERETQYF. DNA for the CDR3: TGTGCCAGCAGCGTAGGGGAGAGAGAGACCCAGTACTTC.

The chain joins TRBV2 to TRBJ1-4; 8 bases map to TRBD1. This CDR3 spans 14 amino acids. CDR1 and CDR2 (germline): SNHLY, FYNNEI. V shed 6 bases, J shed 6 bases, and the junction held 6 bases outside the gene matches. Here the CDR3 reads CASRVDRGDEKLFF. CDR3 in DNA: TGTGCCAGCAGGGTCGACAGGGGCGATGAAAAACTGTTTTTT.